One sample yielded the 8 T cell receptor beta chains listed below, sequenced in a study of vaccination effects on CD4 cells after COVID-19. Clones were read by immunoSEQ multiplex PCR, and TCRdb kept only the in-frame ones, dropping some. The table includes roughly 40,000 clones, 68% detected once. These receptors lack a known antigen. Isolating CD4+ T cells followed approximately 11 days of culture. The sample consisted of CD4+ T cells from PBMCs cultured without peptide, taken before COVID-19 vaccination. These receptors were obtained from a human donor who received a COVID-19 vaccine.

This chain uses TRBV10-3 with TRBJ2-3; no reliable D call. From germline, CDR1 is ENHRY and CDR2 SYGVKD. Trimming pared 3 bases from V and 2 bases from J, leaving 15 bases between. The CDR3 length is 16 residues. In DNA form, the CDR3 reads TGTGCCATCAGTGACAACCGGGTTCTAAACACAGATACGCAGTATTTT. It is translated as CAISDNRVLNTDTQYF.

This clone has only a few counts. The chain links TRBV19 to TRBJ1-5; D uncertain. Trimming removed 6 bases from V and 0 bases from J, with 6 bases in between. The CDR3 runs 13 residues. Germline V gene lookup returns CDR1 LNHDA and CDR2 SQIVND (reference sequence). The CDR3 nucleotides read TGTGCCAGTAGCCCGTATAGCAATCAGCCCCAGCATTTT. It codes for CASSPYSNQPQHF.

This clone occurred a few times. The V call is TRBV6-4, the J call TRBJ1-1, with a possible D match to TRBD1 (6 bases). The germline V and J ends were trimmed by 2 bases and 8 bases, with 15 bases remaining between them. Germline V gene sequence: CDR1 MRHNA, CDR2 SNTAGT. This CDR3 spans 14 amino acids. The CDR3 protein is CASSDGTRTGEAFF. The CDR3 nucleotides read TGTGCCAGCAGTGACGGGACACGAACCGGGGAAGCTTTCTTT.

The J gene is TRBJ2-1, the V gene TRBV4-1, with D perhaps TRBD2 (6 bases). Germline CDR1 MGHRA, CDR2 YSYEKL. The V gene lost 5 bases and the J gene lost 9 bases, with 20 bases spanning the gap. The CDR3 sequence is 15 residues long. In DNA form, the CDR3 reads TGCGCCAGCAGCTTACGATTTTTAGGTAGCGGTGAGCAGTTCTTC. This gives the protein CASSLRFLGSGEQFF.

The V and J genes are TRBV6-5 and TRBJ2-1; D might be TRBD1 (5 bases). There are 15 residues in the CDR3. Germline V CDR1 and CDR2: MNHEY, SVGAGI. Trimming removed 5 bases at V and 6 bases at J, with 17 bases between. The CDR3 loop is CASSRIRQRGNEQFF. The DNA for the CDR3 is TGTGCCAGCAGTCGGATCCGACAGCGAGGCAATGAGCAGTTCTTC.

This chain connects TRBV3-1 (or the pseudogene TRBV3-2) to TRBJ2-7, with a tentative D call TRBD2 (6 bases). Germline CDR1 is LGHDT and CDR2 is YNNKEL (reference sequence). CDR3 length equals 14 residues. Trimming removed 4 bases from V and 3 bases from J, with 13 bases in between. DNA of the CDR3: TGTGCCAGCAGCCGGGACTCGCCGCTCTACGAGCAGTACTTC. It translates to CASSRDSPLYEQYF.

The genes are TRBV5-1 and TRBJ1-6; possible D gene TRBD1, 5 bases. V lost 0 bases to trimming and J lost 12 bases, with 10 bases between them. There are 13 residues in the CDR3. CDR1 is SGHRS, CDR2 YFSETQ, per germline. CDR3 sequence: CASSLVRGRPLHF. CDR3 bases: TGCGCCAGCAGCTTGGTGAGGGGAAGACCCCTCCACTTT.

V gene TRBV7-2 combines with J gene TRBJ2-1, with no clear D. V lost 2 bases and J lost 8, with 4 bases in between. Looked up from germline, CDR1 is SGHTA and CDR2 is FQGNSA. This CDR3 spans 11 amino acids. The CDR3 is CASSLRYEQFF. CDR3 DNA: TGTGCCAGCAGCTTACGTTATGAGCAGTTCTTC.